This T cell receptor beta chain was recorded in a study of cytomegalovirus exposure and HLA in healthy donors (dated by TCRdb to the late 2010s). For the study in its entirety: According to a later analysis, the roughly 120 validation repertoires were produced on the same platform as the approximately 600 repertoires of the first cohort. The study aimed to test whether cataloging public T cell receptors could reveal signatures of past pathogen exposure. Along with the approximately 670-subject first cohort, a separate validation cohort of over a hundred different subjects was used. To predict cytomegalovirus infection status, the study combined high-throughput TCR immunosequencing, statistical association of individual TCRs with disease status, and machine learning.

Turning to this clone: Its antigen remains unidentified. No quality values exist for individual bases; no much larger clone is one base distant.

What the study reported, not specific to this receptor: A later analysis lacked HLA typing for the validation cohort, so it scored co-occurrence in that cohort across all 120 repertoires. Of the cluster scores, roughly 95% were above 0 in a later analysis, which found that TCRs clustered in the first cohort also tended to co-occur in the 95 to 150 validation repertoires. In vitro tests confirmed that a few of the cytomegalovirus-associated TCR beta chains recognize cytomegalovirus antigens. It was suggested by the authors that the approach could potentially be generalized to other disease states and immunological phenotypes. The study listed 150 to 200 TCR beta chains as associated with cytomegalovirus. Cytomegalovirus status was reported to be diagnosed by the classifier with high specificity and sensitivity in both the original and validation cohorts. Most TCR sequences were observed very rarely across donors, whereas some public TCRs were present in many individuals.

The donors were included in the validation cohort of some 120 subjects, a group kept apart from the roughly 670-subject first cohort. The library came from the immunoSEQ multiplex PCR assay. The published analysis was carried out like this. A statistical classification framework was developed to diagnose cytomegalovirus status using the catalog of TCR beta chain sequences. TCRdb re-hosts the immuneACCESS table, in-frame sequences only. Its copies lack some clones; in the studies checked, an unresolved V gene accounts for under half of them, and the cause for the rest is not known. From that table come the V and J calls and clone size; the DNA was used to work out D and trimming. The sample table records some 310,000 clones; 88% of these occur just once. Approximately 0.96% of the sample goes to the ten largest clones. What was sequenced was PBMCs. The clonotype comes from a man between 25 and 39 years old in good health and CMV-seronegative.

CDR3 protein: CASSLGDSYEQYF. The base sequence is TGTGCCAGCAGCTTAGGGGACAGCTACGAGCAGTACTTC. Recombination joined TRBV11-3 with TRBJ2-7, and TRBD1 aligns with 7 junction nucleotides. Trimming takes 1 base off V and 3 bases off J; junction bases not matched to a gene: 0. The CDR3 has 13 amino acids, counting the end cysteine and phenylalanine. Only the CDR3 part of the read is kept: 39 bases, read in frame from the first base. CDR1 is given as SGHNT and CDR2 as YENEEA, both from the germline V gene.